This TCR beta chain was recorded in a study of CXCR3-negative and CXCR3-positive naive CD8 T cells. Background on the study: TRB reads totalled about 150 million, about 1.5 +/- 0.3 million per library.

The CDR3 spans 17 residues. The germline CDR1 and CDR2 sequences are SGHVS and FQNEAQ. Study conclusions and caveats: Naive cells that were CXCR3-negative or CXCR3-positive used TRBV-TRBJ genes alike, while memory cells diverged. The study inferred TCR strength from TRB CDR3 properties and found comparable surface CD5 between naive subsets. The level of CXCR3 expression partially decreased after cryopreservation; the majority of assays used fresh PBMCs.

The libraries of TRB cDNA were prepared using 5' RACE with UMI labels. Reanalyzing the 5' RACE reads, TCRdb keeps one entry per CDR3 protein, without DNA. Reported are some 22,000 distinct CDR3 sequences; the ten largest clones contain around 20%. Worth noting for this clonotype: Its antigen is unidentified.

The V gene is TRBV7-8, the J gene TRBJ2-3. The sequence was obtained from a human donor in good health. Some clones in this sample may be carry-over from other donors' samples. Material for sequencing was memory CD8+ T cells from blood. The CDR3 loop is CASSSSTTPASTDTQYF. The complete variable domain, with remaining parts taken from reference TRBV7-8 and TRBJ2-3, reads GAGVSQSPRYKVAKRGQDVALRCDPISGHVSLFWYQQALGQGPEFLTYFQNEAQLDKSGLPSDRFFAERPEGSVSTLKIQRTQQEDSAVYLCASSSSTTPASTDTQYFGPGTRLTVL.